This T cell receptor (beta chain) stems from a study of blood T cell repertoires in COVID-19. Study background: Acute and convalescent COVID-19 specimens originated in the United States, Italy and Spain. PBMCs, B-cell-depleted T cells, or T cells provided the cDNA or gDNA that made up the material.

The CDR3 covers 16 residues. Looked up from germline, CDR1 is MDHEN and CDR2 is SYDVKM. V was trimmed by 2 bases and J by 3 bases, leaving 16 bases between them. This clone was detected a few times. Sequencing was performed with immunoSEQ multiplex PCR; in TCRdb, only in-frame clones are kept and a portion is missing. The table records about 240,000 clones, 81% of them present only once. The sequence was obtained from a woman of 80 years or more with COVID-19, enrolled during active disease. The chain joins TRBV28 to TRBJ1-2; D unclear. Specimen: peripheral blood. The CDR3 DNA follows: TGTGCCAGCAGTTTACTAGGGAGCCCGGACCACTATGGCTACACCTTC. Amino acid sequence: CASSLLGSPDHYGYTF.